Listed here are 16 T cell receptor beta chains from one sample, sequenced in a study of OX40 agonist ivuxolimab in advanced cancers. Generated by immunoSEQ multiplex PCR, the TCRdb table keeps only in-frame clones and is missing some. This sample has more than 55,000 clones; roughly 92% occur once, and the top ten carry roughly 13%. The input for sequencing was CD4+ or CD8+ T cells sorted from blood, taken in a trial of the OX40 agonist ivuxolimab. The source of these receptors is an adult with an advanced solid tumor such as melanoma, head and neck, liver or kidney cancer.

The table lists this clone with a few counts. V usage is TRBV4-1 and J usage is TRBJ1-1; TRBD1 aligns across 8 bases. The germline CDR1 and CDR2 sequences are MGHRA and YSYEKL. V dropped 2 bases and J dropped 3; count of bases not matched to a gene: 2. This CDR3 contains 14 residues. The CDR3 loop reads CASSQRTGYTEAFF. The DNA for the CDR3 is TGCGCCAGCAGCCAAAGGACAGGGTACACTGAAGCTTTCTTT.

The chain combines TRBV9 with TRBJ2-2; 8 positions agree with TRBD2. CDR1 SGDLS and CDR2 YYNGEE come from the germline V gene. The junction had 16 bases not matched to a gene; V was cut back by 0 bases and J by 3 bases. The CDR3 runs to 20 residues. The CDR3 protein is CASSVAALPAAGGHTGELFF. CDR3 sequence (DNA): TGTGCCAGCAGCGTAGCGGCACTACCGGCCGCGGGGGGACACACCGGGGAGCTGTTTTTT.

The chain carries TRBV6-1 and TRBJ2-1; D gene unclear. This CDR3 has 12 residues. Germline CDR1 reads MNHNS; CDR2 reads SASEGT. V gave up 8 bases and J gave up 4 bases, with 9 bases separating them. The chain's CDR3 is CASFDTYNEQFF. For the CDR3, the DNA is TGTGCCAGCTTCGACACGTACAATGAGCAGTTCTTC.

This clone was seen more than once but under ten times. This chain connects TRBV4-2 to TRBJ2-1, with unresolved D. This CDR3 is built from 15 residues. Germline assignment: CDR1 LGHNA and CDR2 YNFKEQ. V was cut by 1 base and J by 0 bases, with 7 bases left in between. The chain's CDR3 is CASSQGENSYNEQFF. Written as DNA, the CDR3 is TGTGCCAGCAGCCAAGGGGAAAACTCCTACAATGAGCAGTTCTTC.

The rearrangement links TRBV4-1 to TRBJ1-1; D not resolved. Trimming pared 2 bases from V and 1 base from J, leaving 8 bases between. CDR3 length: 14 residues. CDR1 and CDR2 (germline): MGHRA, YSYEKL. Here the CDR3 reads CASSQFSSNTEAFF. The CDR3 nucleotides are TGCGCCAGCAGCCAATTCAGCTCGAACACTGAAGCTTTCTTT.

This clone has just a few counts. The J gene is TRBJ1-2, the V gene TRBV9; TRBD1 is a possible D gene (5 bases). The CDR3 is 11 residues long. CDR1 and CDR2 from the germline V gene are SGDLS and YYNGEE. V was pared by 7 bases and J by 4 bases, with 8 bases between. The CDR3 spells CASGGGYGYTF. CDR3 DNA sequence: TGTGCCAGCGGTGGGGGCTATGGCTACACCTTC.

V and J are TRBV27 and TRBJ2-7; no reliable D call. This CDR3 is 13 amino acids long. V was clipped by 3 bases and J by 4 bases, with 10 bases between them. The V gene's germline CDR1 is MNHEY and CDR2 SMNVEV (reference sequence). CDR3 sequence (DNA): TGTGCCAGCAGTTTCAAGGACGGGTACGAGCAGTACTTC. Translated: CASSFKDGYEQYF.

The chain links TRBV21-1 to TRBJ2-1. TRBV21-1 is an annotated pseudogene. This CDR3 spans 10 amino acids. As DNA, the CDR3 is TGTGCCAGCAGCAAAGTGGTCCAGTTCTTC. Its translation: CASSKVVQFF.

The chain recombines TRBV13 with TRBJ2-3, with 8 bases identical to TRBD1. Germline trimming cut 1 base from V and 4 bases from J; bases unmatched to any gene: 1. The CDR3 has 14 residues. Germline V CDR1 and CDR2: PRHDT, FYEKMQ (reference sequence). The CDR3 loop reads CASSLDRGSDTQYF. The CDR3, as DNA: TGTGCCAGCAGCTTAGACAGGGGGTCAGATACGCAGTATTTT.

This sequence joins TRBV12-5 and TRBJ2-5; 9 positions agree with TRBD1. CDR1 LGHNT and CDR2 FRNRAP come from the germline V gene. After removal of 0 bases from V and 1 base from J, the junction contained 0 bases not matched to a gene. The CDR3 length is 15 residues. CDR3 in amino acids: CASGLVQGAQETQYF. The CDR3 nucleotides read TGTGCTAGTGGTTTGGTACAGGGGGCCCAAGAGACCCAGTACTTC.

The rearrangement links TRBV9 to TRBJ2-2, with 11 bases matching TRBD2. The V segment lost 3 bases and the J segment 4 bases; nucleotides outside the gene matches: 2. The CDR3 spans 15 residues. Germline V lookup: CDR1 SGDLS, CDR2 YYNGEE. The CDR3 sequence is CASSDSGRATGELFF. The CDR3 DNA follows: TGTGCCAGCAGCGATAGCGGGAGGGCCACCGGGGAGCTGTTTTTT.

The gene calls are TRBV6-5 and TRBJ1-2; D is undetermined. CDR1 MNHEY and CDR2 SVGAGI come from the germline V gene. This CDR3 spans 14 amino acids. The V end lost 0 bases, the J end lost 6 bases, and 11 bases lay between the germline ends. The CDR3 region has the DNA TGTGCCAGCAGTTACTCGAGCAAAGGGAATGGCTACACCTTC. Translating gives CASSYSSKGNGYTF.

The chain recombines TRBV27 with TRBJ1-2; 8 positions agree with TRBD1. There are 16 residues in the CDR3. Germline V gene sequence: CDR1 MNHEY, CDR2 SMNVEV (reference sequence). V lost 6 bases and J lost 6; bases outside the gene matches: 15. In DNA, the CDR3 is TGTGCCAGCAGCTTTGGGACCCCAGGGGGCGCGGATGGCTACACCTTC. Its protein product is CASSFGTPGGADGYTF.

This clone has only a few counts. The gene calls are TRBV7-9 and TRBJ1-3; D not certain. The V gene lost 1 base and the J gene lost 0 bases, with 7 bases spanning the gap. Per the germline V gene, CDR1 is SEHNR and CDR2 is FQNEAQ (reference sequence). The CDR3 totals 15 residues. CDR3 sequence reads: CASSLVQYSGNTIYF. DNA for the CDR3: TGTGCCAGCAGCTTAGTACAGTACTCTGGAAACACCATATATTTT.

CDR3 coding DNA: TGTGCCAGCAGTGAAGGGACAGGGGGCTCACCCCTCCACTTT. Encoded protein: CASSEGTGGSPLHF. The chain employs TRBV6-1 and TRBJ1-6, with 11 nucleotides matching TRBD1. This CDR3 is built from 14 residues. From germline, CDR1 is MNHNS and CDR2 SASEGT. The trim removed 1 base at V and 10 bases at J, leaving 0 bases unmatched.

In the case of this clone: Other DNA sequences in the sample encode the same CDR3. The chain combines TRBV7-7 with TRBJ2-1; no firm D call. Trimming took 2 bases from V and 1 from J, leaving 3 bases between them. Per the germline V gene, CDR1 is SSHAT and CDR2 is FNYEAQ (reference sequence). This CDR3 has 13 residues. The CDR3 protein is CASSLTSYNEQFF. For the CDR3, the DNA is TGTGCCAGCAGCTTAACATCCTACAATGAGCAGTTCTTC.